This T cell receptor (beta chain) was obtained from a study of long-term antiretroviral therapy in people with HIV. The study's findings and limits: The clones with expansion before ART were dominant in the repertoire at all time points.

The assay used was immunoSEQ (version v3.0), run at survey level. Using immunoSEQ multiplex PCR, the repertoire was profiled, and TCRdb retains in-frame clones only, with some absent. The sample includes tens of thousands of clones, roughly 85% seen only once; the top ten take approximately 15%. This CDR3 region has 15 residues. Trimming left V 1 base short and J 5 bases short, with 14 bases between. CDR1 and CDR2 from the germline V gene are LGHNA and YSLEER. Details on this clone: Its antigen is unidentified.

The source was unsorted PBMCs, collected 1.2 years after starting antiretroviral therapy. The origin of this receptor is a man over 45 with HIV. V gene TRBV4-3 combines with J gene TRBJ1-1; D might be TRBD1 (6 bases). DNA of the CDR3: TGCGCCAGCAGCCAAGGGGGAGGGGGATGGACTGAAGCTTTCTTT. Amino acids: CASSQGGGGWTEAFF.